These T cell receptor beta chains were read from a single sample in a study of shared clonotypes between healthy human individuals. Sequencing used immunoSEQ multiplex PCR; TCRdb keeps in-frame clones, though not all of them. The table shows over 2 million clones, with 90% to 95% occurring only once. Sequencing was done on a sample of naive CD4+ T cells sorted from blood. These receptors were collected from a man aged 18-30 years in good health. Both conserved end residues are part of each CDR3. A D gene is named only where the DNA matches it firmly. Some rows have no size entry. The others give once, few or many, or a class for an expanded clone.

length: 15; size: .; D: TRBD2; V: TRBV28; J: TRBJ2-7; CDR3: CASSLAASGVIEQYF; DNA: TGTGCCAGCAGTTTAGCGGCTAGCGGGGTTATCGAGCAGTACTTC
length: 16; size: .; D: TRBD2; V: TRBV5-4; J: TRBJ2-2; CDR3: CASSLGTSGPTGELFF; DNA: TGTGCCAGCAGCTTGGGTACTAGCGGACCCACCGGGGAGCTGTTTTTT
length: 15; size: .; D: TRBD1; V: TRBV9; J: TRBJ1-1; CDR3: CASSVRGTGSTEAFF; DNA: TGTGCCAGCAGCGTCCGCGGGACAGGGTCCACTGAAGCTTTCTTT
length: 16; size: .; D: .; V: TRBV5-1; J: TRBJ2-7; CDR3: CASSTGTGSGFREQYF; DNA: TGCGCCAGCAGCACGGGGACTGGGTCAGGATTTCGCGAGCAGTACTTC
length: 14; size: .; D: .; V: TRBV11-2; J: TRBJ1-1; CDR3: CASSFFGSDTEAFF; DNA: TGTGCCAGCAGCTTTTTTGGTTCGGACACTGAAGCTTTCTTT
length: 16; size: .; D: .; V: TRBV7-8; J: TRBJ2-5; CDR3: CASSVTRVLAQETQYF; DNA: TGTGCCAGCAGCGTAACCAGGGTCCTAGCGCAAGAGACCCAGTACTTC
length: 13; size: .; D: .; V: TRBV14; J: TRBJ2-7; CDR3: CASSQAGHDEQYF; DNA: TGTGCCAGCAGCCAAGCAGGACACGACGAGCAGTACTTC
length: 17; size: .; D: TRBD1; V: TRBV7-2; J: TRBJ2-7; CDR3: CASSLDPRQGRSYEQYF; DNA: TGTGCCAGCAGCTTAGATCCAAGACAGGGGAGGTCCTACGAGCAGTACTTC
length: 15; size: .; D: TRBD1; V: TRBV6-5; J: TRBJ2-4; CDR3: CASSYPTGGSNIQYF; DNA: TGTGCCAGCAGTTACCCGACAGGGGGAAGTAACATTCAGTACTTC
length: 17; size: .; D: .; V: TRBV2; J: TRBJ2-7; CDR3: CASRGGPRDRRAYEQYF; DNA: TGTGCCAGCAGGGGGGGGCCGAGGGACAGGAGAGCCTACGAGCAGTACTTC
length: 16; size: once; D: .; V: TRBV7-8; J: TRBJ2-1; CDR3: CASSLVPGSSYNEQFF; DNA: TGTGCCAGCAGCTTAGTTCCGGGGAGCTCCTACAATGAGCAGTTCTTC
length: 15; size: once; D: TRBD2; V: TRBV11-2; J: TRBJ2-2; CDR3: CASSPLAGGVGELFF; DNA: TGTGCCAGCAGCCCCCTAGCGGGAGGTGTCGGGGAGCTGTTTTTT
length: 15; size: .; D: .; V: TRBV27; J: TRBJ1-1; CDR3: CASSLFGLANTEAFF; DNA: TGTGCCAGCAGTTTATTCGGGCTGGCGAACACTGAAGCTTTCTTT
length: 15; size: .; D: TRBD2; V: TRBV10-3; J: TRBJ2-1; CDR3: CAIVAGLAGDNEQFF; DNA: TGTGCCATCGTTGCGGGACTAGCGGGGGACAATGAGCAGTTCTTC
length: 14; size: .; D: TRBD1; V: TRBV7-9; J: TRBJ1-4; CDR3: CASSLDRVYEKLFF; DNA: TGTGCCAGCAGCCTGGACAGGGTTTATGAAAAACTGTTTTTT
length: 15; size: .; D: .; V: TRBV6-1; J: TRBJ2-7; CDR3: CASRESGISSYEQYF; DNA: TGTGCCAGCAGGGAATCAGGGATTTCTTCCTACGAGCAGTACTTC
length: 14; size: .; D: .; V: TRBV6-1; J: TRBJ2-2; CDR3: CATTTGTNTGELFF; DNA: TGTGCCACCACGACCGGGACTAACACCGGGGAGCTGTTTTTT
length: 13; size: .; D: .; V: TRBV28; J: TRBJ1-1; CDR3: CASRPTANTEAFF; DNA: TGTGCCAGCAGACCAACAGCGAACACTGAAGCTTTCTTT
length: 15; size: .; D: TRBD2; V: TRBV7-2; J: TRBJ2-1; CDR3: CASSVGGSAYNEQFF; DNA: TGTGCCAGCAGCGTCGGCGGGAGTGCGTACAATGAGCAGTTCTTC
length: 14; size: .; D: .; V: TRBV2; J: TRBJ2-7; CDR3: CASSGGLSGYEQYF; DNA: TGTGCCAGCAGTGGCGGGCTCTCGGGTTACGAGCAGTACTTC
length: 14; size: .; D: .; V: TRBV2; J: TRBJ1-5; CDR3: CASSGLYSNQPQHF; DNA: TGTGCCAGCAGCGGGTTGTATAGCAATCAGCCCCAGCATTTT
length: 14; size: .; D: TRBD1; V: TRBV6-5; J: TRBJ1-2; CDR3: CASSYGQANYGYTF; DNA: TGTGCCAGCAGTTACGGACAGGCTAACTATGGCTACACCTTC
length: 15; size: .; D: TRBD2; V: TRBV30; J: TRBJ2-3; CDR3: CAWSGLAGATDTQYF; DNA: TGTGCCTGGAGTGGACTAGCGGGAGCAACAGATACGCAGTATTTT
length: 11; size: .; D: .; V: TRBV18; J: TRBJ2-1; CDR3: CASSPLGEQFF; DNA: TGTGCCAGCTCACCTCTTGGTGAGCAGTTCTTC
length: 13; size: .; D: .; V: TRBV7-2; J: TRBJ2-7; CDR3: CASSLSGAYEQYF; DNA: TGTGCCAGCAGCTTAAGTGGGGCCTACGAGCAGTACTTC
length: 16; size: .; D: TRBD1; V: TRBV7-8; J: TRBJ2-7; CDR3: CASSTLQGVYHYEQYF; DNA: TGTGCCAGCAGCACCCTACAGGGGGTTTACCACTACGAGCAGTACTTC
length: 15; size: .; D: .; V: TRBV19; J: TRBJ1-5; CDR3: CASTWGTPGGQPQHF; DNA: TGTGCCAGTACCTGGGGGACTCCGGGAGGTCAGCCCCAGCATTTT